This TCR beta chain is from a study of OX40 agonist ivuxolimab in advanced cancers. Across the whole study: Patients received ivuxolimab, an intravenous treatment, every 2 weeks at 0.01 to 10 mg/kg. Allowance was made for prior anti-PD-1, anti-PD-L1 or anti-CTLA-4 therapy, and roughly 40% had some. Two patients with cutaneous melanoma and one with hepatocellular carcinoma, three in total, showed partial responses.

This CDR3 contains 12 residues. V was shortened by 7 bases and J by 5 bases, with 8 bases between the two germline ends. Germline assignment: CDR1 MNHNY and CDR2 SVGAGI (reference sequence). Here immunoSEQ multiplex PCR was the method, and the copy in TCRdb shows in-frame clones only, minus some. The sample consists of some 45,000 clones, about 85% of them appearing once. This receptor was identified in an adult with an advanced solid tumor such as melanoma, head and neck, liver or kidney cancer. The J gene is TRBJ2-2, the V gene TRBV6-6; unclear D gene. Sequences were derived from CD4+ or CD8+ T cells sorted from blood, sampled in a trial of the OX40 agonist ivuxolimab. The CDR3, as DNA: TGTGCCAGCAAAGGCAAGACCGGGGAGCTGTTTTTT. Its protein product is CASKGKTGELFF.